The rows below give T cell receptor beta chains drawn from one sample of a study of identical twins. A single record per CDR3 protein comes from TCRdb applying MiXCR to the 5' RACE reads. The sample lists a few hundred thousand distinct CDR3 sequences, about 9% occurring once. This sample also appeared in a second study, on yellow fever vaccine responses in identical twins.

Sequencing was done on a sample of CD8+ T cells sorted from blood. The source of these receptors is a woman between 18 and 29 years old in good health. The CDR3 runs from the conserved cysteine through the conserved F or W. D genes are given only for firm matches. The size entry is marked missing in some rows and otherwise reads once, few, many or a size class.

NA	TRBV11-1	TRBD2	TRBJ2-3	CASSSSLGLASLSTDTQYF	TGTGCCAGCAGCTCAAGTTTGGGACTAGCATCCCTTAGCACAGATACGCAGTATTTT
many	TRBV6-1	TRBD2	TRBJ2-1	CASIERGGYNEQFF	TGTGCCAGCATAGAGCGGGGGGGCTACAATGAGCAGTTCTTC
many	TRBV5-6	NA	TRBJ2-2	CASSAGTGELFF	TGTGCCAGCAGCGCAGGGACCGGGGAGCTGTTTTTT
many	TRBV29-1	NA	TRBJ1-1	CSVETDLNTEAFF	TGCAGCGTTGAGACGGATTTGAACACTGAAGCTTTCTTT
NA	TRBV4-3	NA	TRBJ2-4	CASSQDWGVGNIQYF	TGCGCCAGCAGCCAAGATTGGGGAGTCGGAAACATTCAGTACTTC
few	TRBV19	TRBD1	TRBJ2-5	CASGTPQGAETQYF	TGTGCCAGTGGAACGCCTCAGGGGGCTGAGACCCAGTACTTC
few	TRBV7-8	TRBD1	TRBJ2-7	CASSSSGTGASSYEQYF	TGTGCCAGCAGCTCCTCCGGGACAGGGGCCAGCTCCTACGAGCAGTACTTC
NA	TRBV7-9	TRBD2	TRBJ2-1	CASSPTASGSVREQFF	TGTGCCAGCAGCCCAACGGCTAGCGGGAGTGTACGTGAGCAGTTCTTC
few	TRBV7-2	TRBD2	TRBJ2-7	CASSPALGTSGYEQYF	TGTGCCAGCAGCCCGGCGCTTGGGACTAGCGGCTACGAGCAGTACTTC
many	TRBV4-3	NA	TRBJ2-7	CASSLIMSGTEQYF	TGCGCCAGCAGCCTAATAATGAGCGGTACGGAGCAGTACTTC
few	TRBV14	NA	TRBJ1-1	CASSVINTEAFF	TGTGCCAGCTCCGTAATAAACACTGAAGCTTTCTTT
NA	TRBV3-1	NA	TRBJ2-3	CASSQDLYTDTQYF	TGTGCCAGCAGCCAAGATCTATACACAGATACGCAGTATTTT
NA	TRBV4-3	TRBD2	TRBJ2-7	CASSQDWAGGISYEQYF	TGCGCCAGCAGCCAAGATTGGGCGGGAGGGATCTCCTACGAGCAGTACTTC
NA	TRBV6-5	NA	TRBJ2-1	CASSYTGSVYNEQFF	TGTGCCAGCAGTTACACGGGTTCCGTTTACAATGAGCAGTTCTTC
many	TRBV25-1	NA	TRBJ1-5	CASSETTASQPQHF	TGTGCCAGCAGTGAGACGACAGCCAGCCAGCCCCAGCATTTT
NA	TRBV5-6	TRBD1	TRBJ1-5	CASSRTGGDQPQHF	TGTGCCAGCAGCCGGACAGGGGGCGATCAGCCCCAGCATTTT
NA	TRBV7-9	TRBD2	TRBJ2-2	CASSQSGGTTGELFF	TGTGCCAGCAGCCAAAGCGGGGGCACCACCGGGGAGCTGTTTTTT
few	TRBV27	TRBD1	TRBJ2-3	CASSARDRGADTQYF	TGTGCCAGCAGTGCCCGGGACAGGGGCGCAGATACGCAGTATTTT
many	TRBV5-1	TRBD2	TRBJ2-3	CASSLGVSGVDTQYF	TGCGCCAGCAGCTTGGGTGTTAGCGGGGTAGATACGCAGTATTTT
few	TRBV28	TRBD1	TRBJ2-7	CASSLYRGLSYEQYF	TGTGCCAGCAGTTTATACAGGGGTCTCTCCTACGAGCAGTACTTC
NA	TRBV9	NA	TRBJ2-3	CASSPEFARTDTQYF	TGTGCCAGCAGCCCCGAGTTCGCACGGACAGATACGCAGTATTTT
NA	TRBV29-1	NA	TRBJ2-3	CSVDSPTDTQYF	TGCAGCGTTGACTCTCCCACAGATACGCAGTATTTT
many	TRBV27	NA	TRBJ1-2	CASSLDRGGYGYTF	TGTGCCAGCAGTCTCGATCGGGGAGGGTATGGCTACACCTTC
few	TRBV11-2	NA	TRBJ2-2	CASSPLVVTGELFF	TGTGCCAGCAGCCCCCTAGTTGTCACCGGGGAGCTGTTTTTT
many	TRBV29-1	NA	TRBJ1-4	CSVPPGSF	TGCAGCGTTCCCCCTGGGTCTTTT
many	TRBV7-9	NA	TRBJ2-7	CASSSGLVYEQYF	TGTGCCAGCAGCTCCGGCTTGGTCTACGAGCAGTACTTC
many	TRBV27	TRBD2	TRBJ2-7	CASSPGIAGTYEQYF	TGTGCCAGCAGTCCCGGGATAGCGGGCACCTACGAGCAGTACTTC
many	TRBV29-1	NA	TRBJ2-1	CSVDPPGRGQDGEQFF	TGCAGCGTTGATCCCCCAGGGAGGGGGCAAGATGGTGAGCAGTTCTTC
NA	TRBV4-3	NA	TRBJ2-5	CASSQRVTLPQETQYF	TGCGCCAGCAGCCAACGGGTTACTCTTCCCCAAGAGACCCAGTACTTC
few	TRBV27	NA	TRBJ2-3	CASRELLATDTQYF	TGTGCCAGCAGAGAATTGTTAGCAACAGATACGCAGTATTTT
many	TRBV7-9	NA	TRBJ1-1	CASSLNVNTEAFF	TGTGCCAGCAGCTTAAACGTGAACACTGAAGCTTTCTTT
few	TRBV7-9	NA	TRBJ2-3	CASSLYGVGTDTQYF	TGTGCCAGCAGCTTATATGGAGTTGGGACAGATACGCAGTATTTT
few	TRBV12-3/TRBV12-4	TRBD2	TRBJ2-7	CASSILAGPLSGYEQYF	TGTGCCAGCAGTATCCTAGCGGGGCCTCTTAGTGGCTACGAGCAGTACTTC
many	TRBV12-3/TRBV12-4	TRBD1	TRBJ2-7	CASSTGTGEYEQYF	TGTGCCAGCAGTACCGGGACAGGGGAATACGAGCAGTACTTC
many	TRBV5-1	TRBD1	TRBJ2-7	CASSWGQGYEQYF	TGTGCCAGCAGCTGGGGACAGGGGTACGAGCAGTACTTC
many	TRBV29-1	NA	TRBJ2-5	CSVAILVAETQETQYF	TGCAGCGTTGCGATATTGGTAGCGGAGACCCAAGAGACCCAGTACTTC
many	TRBV29-1	NA	TRBJ1-1	CSVFGQINTEAFF	TGCAGCGTTTTCGGACAGATAAACACTGAAGCTTTCTTT
NA	TRBV7-8	NA	TRBJ2-7	CASSQDREAYEQYF	TGTGCCAGCAGCCAAGACAGGGAGGCCTACGAGCAGTACTTC
many	TRBV12-3/TRBV12-4	NA	TRBJ2-1	CASSGGYNEQFF	TGTGCCAGCAGTGGGGGGTACAATGAGCAGTTCTTC
NA	TRBV4-3	NA	TRBJ2-3	CASSQGGAQSTDTQYF	TGCGCCAGCAGCCAAGGCGGGGCTCAAAGCACAGATACGCAGTATTTT
many	TRBV4-3	TRBD2	TRBJ2-1	CASSQELAGDHYNEQFF	TGCGCCAGCAGCCAAGAACTAGCGGGAGACCATTACAATGAGCAGTTCTTC
NA	TRBV28	TRBD1	TRBJ1-3	CASSWNRDRGFLSSGNTIYF	TGTGCCAGCAGTTGGAACCGGGACAGGGGATTCCTTTCCTCTGGAAACACCATATATTTT
few	TRBV4-3	TRBD2	TRBJ2-1	CASSARLAGLDHEQFF	TGCGCCAGCAGCGCCCGACTAGCGGGATTAGACCATGAGCAGTTCTTC
few	TRBV4-1	NA	TRBJ2-5	CASSQNQATQETQYF	TGCGCCAGCAGCCAAAACCAGGCGACCCAAGAGACCCAGTACTTC
few	TRBV11-2	TRBD2	TRBJ2-1	CASSDLEGKLAGVGNEQFF	TGTGCCAGCAGCGATTTGGAGGGGAAACTAGCGGGAGTAGGGAATGAGCAGTTCTTC
few	TRBV12-3/TRBV12-4	TRBD1	TRBJ2-6	CASSPRRGKAGANVLTF	TGTGCCAGCAGTCCCCGCAGGGGGAAGGCTGGGGCCAACGTCCTGACTTTC
NA	TRBV5-6	TRBD1	TRBJ2-7	CASSLGPGQSLYEQYF	TGTGCCAGCAGCTTGGGACCGGGACAGAGCCTCTACGAGCAGTACTTC
NA	TRBV15	NA	TRBJ2-5	CATSTPIQGTQETQYF	TGTGCCACCAGCACCCCGATACAGGGTACTCAAGAGACCCAGTACTTC
NA	TRBV6-1	TRBD2	TRBJ2-7	CASQPFSGSYEQYF	TGTGCCAGCCAGCCCTTTAGCGGGAGCTACGAGCAGTACTTC
NA	TRBV27	TRBD2	TRBJ2-5	CASSLKAGVVETQYF	TGTGCCAGCAGTTTAAAAGCGGGGGTCGTGGAGACCCAGTACTTC
NA	TRBV3-1	NA	TRBJ2-7	CASSHLGFLREQYF	TGTGCCAGCAGCCACCTAGGTTTTCTCCGCGAGCAGTACTTC
NA	TRBV7-8	TRBD1	TRBJ1-6	CASSSLLQGSNSPLHF	TGTGCCAGCAGCTCGCTATTACAGGGGTCTAATTCACCCCTCCACTTT
NA	TRBV6-2/TRBV6-3	NA	TRBJ2-2	CASSPSSAYRVTGELFF	TGTGCCAGCAGCCCTTCCAGCGCTTACAGGGTTACCGGGGAGCTGTTTTTT